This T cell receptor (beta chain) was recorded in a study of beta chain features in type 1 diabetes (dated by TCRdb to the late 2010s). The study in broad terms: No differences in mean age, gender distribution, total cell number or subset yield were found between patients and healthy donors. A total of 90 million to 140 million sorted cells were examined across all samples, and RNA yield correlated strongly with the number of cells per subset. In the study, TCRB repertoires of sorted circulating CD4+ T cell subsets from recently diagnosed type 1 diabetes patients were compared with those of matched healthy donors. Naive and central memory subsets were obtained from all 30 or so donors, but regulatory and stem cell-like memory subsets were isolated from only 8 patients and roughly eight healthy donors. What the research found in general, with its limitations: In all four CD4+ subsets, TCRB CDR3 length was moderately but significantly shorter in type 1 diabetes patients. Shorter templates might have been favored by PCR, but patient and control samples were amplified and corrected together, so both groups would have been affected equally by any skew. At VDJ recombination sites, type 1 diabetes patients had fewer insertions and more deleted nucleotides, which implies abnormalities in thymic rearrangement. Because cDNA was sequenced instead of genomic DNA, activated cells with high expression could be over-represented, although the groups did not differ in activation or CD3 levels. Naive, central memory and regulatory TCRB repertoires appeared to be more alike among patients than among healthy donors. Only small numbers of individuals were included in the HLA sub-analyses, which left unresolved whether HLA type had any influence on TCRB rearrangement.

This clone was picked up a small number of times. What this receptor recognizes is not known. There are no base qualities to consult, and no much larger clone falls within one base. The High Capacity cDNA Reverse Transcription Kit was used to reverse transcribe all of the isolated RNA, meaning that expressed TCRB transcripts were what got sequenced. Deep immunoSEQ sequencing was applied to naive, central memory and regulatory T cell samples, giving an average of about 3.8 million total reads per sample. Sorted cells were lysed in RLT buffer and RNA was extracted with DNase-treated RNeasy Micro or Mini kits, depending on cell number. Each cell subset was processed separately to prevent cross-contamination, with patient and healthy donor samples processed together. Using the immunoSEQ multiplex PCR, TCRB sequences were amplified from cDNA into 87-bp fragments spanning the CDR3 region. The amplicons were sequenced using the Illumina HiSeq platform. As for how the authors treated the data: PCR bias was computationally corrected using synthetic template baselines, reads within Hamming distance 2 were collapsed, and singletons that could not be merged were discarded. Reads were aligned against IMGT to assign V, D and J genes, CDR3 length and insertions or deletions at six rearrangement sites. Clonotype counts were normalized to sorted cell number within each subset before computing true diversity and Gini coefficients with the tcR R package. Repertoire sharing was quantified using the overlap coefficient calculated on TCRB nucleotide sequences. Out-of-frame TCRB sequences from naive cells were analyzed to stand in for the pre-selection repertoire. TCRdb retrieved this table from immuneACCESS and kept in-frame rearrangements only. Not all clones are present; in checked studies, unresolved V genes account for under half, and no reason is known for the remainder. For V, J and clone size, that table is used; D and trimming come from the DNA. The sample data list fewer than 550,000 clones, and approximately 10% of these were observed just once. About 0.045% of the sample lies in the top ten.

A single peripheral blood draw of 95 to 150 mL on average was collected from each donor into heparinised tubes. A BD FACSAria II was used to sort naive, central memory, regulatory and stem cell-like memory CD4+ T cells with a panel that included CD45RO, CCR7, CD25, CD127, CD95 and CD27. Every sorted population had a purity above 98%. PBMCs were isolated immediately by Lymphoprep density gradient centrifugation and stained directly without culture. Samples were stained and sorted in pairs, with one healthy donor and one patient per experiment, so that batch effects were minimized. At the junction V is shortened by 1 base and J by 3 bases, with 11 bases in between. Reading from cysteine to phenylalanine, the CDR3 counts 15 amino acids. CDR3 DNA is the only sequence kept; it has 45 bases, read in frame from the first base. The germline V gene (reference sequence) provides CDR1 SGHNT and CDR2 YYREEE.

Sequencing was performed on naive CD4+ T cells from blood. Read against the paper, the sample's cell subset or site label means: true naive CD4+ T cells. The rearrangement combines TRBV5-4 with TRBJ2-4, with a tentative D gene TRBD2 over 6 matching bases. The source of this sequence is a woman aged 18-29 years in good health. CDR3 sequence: CASSLLGRDKNIQYF. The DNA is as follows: TGTGCCAGCAGCTTGTTGGGGCGGGACAAAAACATTCAGTACTTC.